The clone carrying this TCR beta chain was seen many times. V lost 6 bases, J lost 3 bases, and 12 bases lay in between. This CDR3 contains 13 residues. Germline V CDR1 and CDR2: DFQATT, SNEGSKA (reference sequence). The data originate from a study of read filtering for tumor transcriptome and immune sequencing. From roughly 390 ng of RNA, a library with molecular barcoded alpha/delta and beta/gamma adaptors was made. TCRdb reprocessed the reads with MiXCR, giving one entry per CDR3 protein. The table shows around 35,000 distinct CDR3 sequences, with about 13% occurring only once. Source material: a population of CD138-negative cells sorted from bone marrow. This clonotype originated in a donor at least 40 years old with multiple myeloma. The rearrangement links TRBV20-1 to TRBJ1-5; D possibly corresponds to TRBD1 (6 bases). DNA for the CDR3: TGCAGTGCCGGGGGCATGGACAATCAGCCCCAGCATTTT. Amino acids: CSAGGMDNQPQHF.